The 31 T cell receptor beta chains in this list originate from one sample, sequenced in a study of identical twins. TCRdb reprocessed the 5' RACE reads with MiXCR, giving one entry per CDR3 protein. The sample consists of 200,000 to 250,000 distinct CDR3 sequences, approximately 12% of them appearing once. These sequences were also reported in another study, on yellow fever vaccine responses in identical twins.

Sequencing input: memory (CD45RO+) T cells sorted from blood. All receptors derive from a young woman in good health.

A few counts support this clonotype. J is TRBJ2-6 and V is TRBV5-1; TRBD1 matches at 9 bases. V lost 0 bases to trimming and J lost 0 bases; unmatched junction nucleotides: 4. The CDR3 extends over 18 amino acids. The V gene's germline CDR1 is SGHRS and CDR2 YFSETQ. The CDR3 DNA is TGCGCCAGCAGCTTGGTTGGGACAGGGATCTCTGGGGCCAACGTCCTGACTTTC. This gives the protein CASSLVGTGISGANVLTF.

This clonotype was seen many times. The rearrangement links TRBV7-2 to TRBJ2-1; 9 positions agree with TRBD2. Germline V CDR1 and CDR2: SGHTA, FQGNSA. The V and J ends lost 1 base and 15 bases, in that order; junction bases with no gene match: 4. This CDR3 has 12 residues. CDR3 loop: CASSLGGTSLFF. CDR3 in DNA: TGTGCCAGCAGCTTAGGCGGGACTAGCCTGTTCTTC.

In this sample, this clonotype turned up a few times. The CDR3 spells CASSEGGRGELFF. The CDR3 DNA reads TGTGCCAGCAGTGAAGGTGGGAGGGGGGAGCTGTTTTTT. The chain combines TRBV25-1 with TRBJ2-2; possible D gene TRBD2, 6 bases. Per germline, CDR1 MGHDK and CDR2 SYGVNS. V was shortened by 2 bases and J by 8 bases, with 9 bases between the two germline ends. The CDR3 has 13 residues.

The chain combines TRBV12-3 or TRBV12-4 with TRBJ1-4, with a possible D match to TRBD1 (5 bases). The CDR3 has 15 amino acids. The V gene lost 3 bases and the J gene lost 0 bases, with 8 bases spanning the gap. The CDR3 nucleotides are TGTGCCAGCAGTTTGGGGCGTCCAACTAATGAAAAACTGTTTTTT. Protein: CASSLGRPTNEKLFF.

This clonotype was counted at least ten times. CDR3 region: CSARGKAPYNEQFF. CDR3 in DNA: TGCAGTGCTAGAGGAAAGGCCCCCTACAATGAGCAGTTCTTC. The chain uses TRBV20-1 and TRBJ2-1; D not resolved. The germline CDR1 and CDR2 sequences are DFQATT and SNEGSKA (reference sequence). This CDR3 is 14 amino acids long. V lost 1 base and J 2 bases, leaving 9 bases between the germline ends.

This chain uses TRBV27 with TRBJ2-7, with D possibly matching TRBD1 (8 bases). CDR1 and CDR2 (germline): MNHEY, SMNVEV (reference sequence). Trimming took off 6 bases at V and 5 bases at J, with 17 bases between the two ends. CDR3 length equals 14 residues. As DNA, the CDR3 is TGTGCCAGCAGCCTGACAGGGGAGGGTCACGAGCAGTACTTC. Its protein product is CASSLTGEGHEQYF.

This chain connects TRBV24-1 to TRBJ2-3; TRBD1 agrees at 9 bases. V dropped 7 bases and J dropped 14; count of bases not matched to a gene: 9. CDR1 is KGHDR, CDR2 SFDVKD, per germline. The CDR3 contains 12 residues. CDR3 residues: CATSGSGTGRYF. Here the CDR3 DNA reads TGTGCCACCAGCGGGTCCGGGACAGGGAGGTATTTT.

By proportion, this clonotype is medium-sized. V is TRBV5-1 and J is TRBJ2-5, with TRBD1 identical over 7 bases. The germline gives CDR1 SGHRS, CDR2 YFSETQ. This CDR3 spans 15 amino acids. Trimming at V came to 0 bases and at J to 3 bases, leaving 5 bases not matched to a gene. CDR3: CASSLAGTEKETQYF. CDR3 coding DNA: TGCGCCAGCAGCTTGGCGGGGACAGAGAAAGAGACCCAGTACTTC.

The chain couples TRBV5-1 to TRBJ1-1; no reliable D call. This CDR3 is built from 14 residues. Trimming took off 4 bases at V and 2 bases at J, with 12 bases between the two ends. Per the germline V gene, CDR1 is SGHRS and CDR2 is YFSETQ. The CDR3 reads CASSPFTVNTEAFF. The CDR3 DNA sequence: TGCGCCAGCAGCCCTTTCACAGTAAACACTGAAGCTTTCTTT.

This clonotype has just a few counts. J is TRBJ1-6 and V is TRBV28; D is unresolved. The CDR3 contains 17 residues. Germline V lookup: CDR1 MDHEN, CDR2 SYDVKM. Trimming stripped 6 bases from V and 9 bases from J, with 24 bases between. The CDR3 bases are TGTGCCAGCAGCCTTTCACCAGTCAGGAAACGGGGTTCACCCCTCCACTTT. Amino acid sequence: CASSLSPVRKRGSPLHF.

This clonotype was picked up many times. The J gene is TRBJ2-7, the V gene TRBV5-1; 9 bases agree with TRBD1. The CDR3 spans 15 residues. The trim removed 4 bases at V and 1 base at J, leaving 6 bases unmatched. Per the germline V gene, CDR1 is SGHRS and CDR2 is YFSETQ. The CDR3 here is CASSPGQGVSYEQYF. CDR3 DNA: TGCGCCAGCAGCCCGGGACAGGGAGTTTCCTACGAGCAGTACTTC.

This clonotype was detected many times. The DNA for the CDR3 is TGTGCCATCAAAATGTGGACAGAGAACACTGAAGCTTTCTTT. It yields the protein CAIKMWTENTEAFF. The chain employs TRBV10-3 and TRBJ1-1, with a weak D call TRBD1 (6 bases). Germline V gene sequence: CDR1 ENHRY, CDR2 SYGVKD. CDR3 length equals 14 residues. V lost 7 bases and J lost 1, with 13 bases in between.

The table lists this clonotype with many counts. J is TRBJ1-5 and V is TRBV12-3 or TRBV12-4; TRBD1 matches 7 bases. V shed 7 bases, J shed 7 bases, and the junction held 10 bases outside the gene matches. The CDR3 spans 14 residues. CDR3 loop: CASNLQGIEQPQHF. The CDR3 coding sequence is TGTGCCAGCAACCTACAGGGGATCGAACAGCCCCAGCATTTT.

This clonotype has a handful of counts. The rearrangement joins TRBV24-1 to TRBJ2-2, with 9 bases matching TRBD1. This CDR3 region has 16 residues. Trimming cost V 3 bases and J 6 bases; bases outside gene matches: 7. From germline, CDR1 is KGHDR and CDR2 SFDVKD. Here the CDR3 reads CATSDTGTGFSGELFF. The DNA for the CDR3 is TGTGCCACCAGTGATACGGGGACAGGGTTCTCCGGGGAGCTGTTTTTT.

There are many counts of this clonotype. This chain joins TRBV10-3 and TRBJ1-2; D might be TRBD1 (5 bases). V was trimmed by 4 bases and J by 6 bases, leaving 18 bases between them. This CDR3 spans 15 amino acids. The germline gives CDR1 ENHRY, CDR2 SYGVKD. The DNA of the CDR3 is TGTGCCATCAGTGCCCGGGACTCCTTTAAGGATGGCTACACCTTC. Translating gives CAISARDSFKDGYTF.

The V and J genes are TRBV15 and TRBJ2-3; TRBD2 might be the D (5 bases). This CDR3 is 16 amino acids long. Germline assignment: CDR1 LNHNV and CDR2 YYDKDF (reference sequence). V dropped 1 base and J dropped 4 bases, with 15 bases sitting between them. The CDR3 region is CATSRVTGEGSDTQYF. The DNA of the CDR3 is TGTGCCACCAGCAGAGTGACTGGTGAGGGATCAGATACGCAGTATTTT.

This chain joins TRBV4-3 and TRBJ1-2, with D unclear. From germline, CDR1 is LGHNA and CDR2 YSLEER. V was shortened by 6 bases and J by 4 bases, with 18 bases between the two germline ends. This CDR3 has 15 amino acids. CDR3 nucleotides: TGCGCCAGCAGGTCAAGCCGGGTTCCAGGCTATGGCTACACCTTC. It encodes CASRSSRVPGYGYTF.

This chain joins TRBV20-1 and TRBJ2-3; D not resolved. CDR1 and CDR2 (germline): DFQATT, SNEGSKA (reference sequence). The V end lost 3 bases, the J end lost 3 bases, and 7 bases lay between the germline ends. The CDR3 consists of 12 residues. In DNA form, the CDR3 reads TGCAGTGCTAGGGTCCAGACAGATACGCAGTATTTT. Amino acid sequence: CSARVQTDTQYF.

The chain has TRBV4-1 and TRBJ2-3, with 7 bases fitting TRBD1. V was clipped by 0 bases and J by 6 bases; unmatched bases: 6. The length of the CDR3 is 15 residues. CDR1 MGHRA and CDR2 YSYEKL come from the germline V gene. The CDR3 sequence is CASSQDFQGEDTQYF. The CDR3, as DNA: TGCGCCAGCAGCCAAGATTTCCAGGGGGAGGATACGCAGTATTTT.

This chain uses TRBV5-1 with TRBJ1-6; 11 bases line up with TRBD1. The CDR3 consists of 14 residues. Trimming took 5 bases from V and 9 from J; bases not matched to a gene: 4. The germline gives CDR1 SGHRS, CDR2 YFSETQ. The CDR3 bases are TGCGCCAGCAGGGGACAGGGGGATAGTTCACCCCTCCACTTT. As protein: CASRGQGDSSPLHF.

The chain uses TRBV14 and TRBJ2-5, with TRBD2 matching over 12 bases. The CDR3 spans 24 residues. The V and J ends lost 0 bases and 4 bases, in that order; junction bases with no gene match: 27. The germline V gene has CDR1 SGHDN and CDR2 FVKESK. As DNA, the CDR3 is TGTGCCAGCAGCCAAGATCGGGCTAGCGGGGGGGCCGGGACAGGATGGGGTCTCCGAGAGACCCAGTACTTC. It specifies CASSQDRASGGAGTGWGLRETQYF.

V usage is TRBV6-5 and J usage is TRBJ2-7; D may match TRBD1 or TRBD2 (5 bases each). V was pared by 11 bases and J by 3 bases, with 14 bases between. The CDR3 runs 12 residues. Germline loops: CDR1 MNHEY, CDR2 SVGAGI. Here the CDR3 reads CAVSSGRYEQYF. DNA of the CDR3: TGTGCCGTCTCCTCGGGACGCTACGAGCAGTACTTC.

This clonotype was recorded a few times. The chain has TRBV9 and TRBJ1-3; D not certain. The CDR3 length is 17 residues. The V end lost 0 bases, the J end lost 1 base, and 14 bases lay between the germline ends. Germline lookup yields CDR1 SGDLS and CDR2 YYNGEE. For the CDR3, the DNA is TGTGCCAGCAGCGTAGAGGCAGGATTGGGTTCTGGAAACACCATATATTTT. As protein: CASSVEAGLGSGNTIYF.

The rearrangement joins TRBV6-2 or TRBV6-3 to TRBJ2-7; D not resolved. The CDR3 is made up of 14 amino acids. Germline V gene lookup returns CDR1 MNHEY and CDR2 SVGEGT. With 6 bases removed from V and 0 bases from J, the gap between germline ends came to 12 bases. The CDR3 reads CASRTWLSSYEQYF. The CDR3 nucleotides read TGTGCCAGCAGAACATGGTTGAGCTCCTACGAGCAGTACTTC.

This clonotype was seen ten or more times. J is TRBJ2-7 and V is TRBV29-1; either TRBD1 or TRBD2 may supply D (6 bases each). This CDR3 is 15 amino acids long. V was pared by 4 bases and J by 4 bases, with 20 bases between. The germline V gene has CDR1 SQVTM and CDR2 ANQGSEA. The CDR3 region has the DNA TGCAGCGTTGTCGGAGGGGCAGGGGAAGTATACGAGCAGTACTTC. This gives the protein CSVVGGAGEVYEQYF.

The V call is TRBV20-1, the J call TRBJ2-2; the match to TRBD2 covers 14 bases. The germline V gene has CDR1 DFQATT and CDR2 SNEGSKA (reference sequence). The CDR3 consists of 16 residues. J lost 5 bases, V lost 3 bases, and 5 bases had no gene match. As DNA, the CDR3 is TGCAGTGCTAGGGGACTAGCGGGAGTTGGGACCGGGGAGCTGTTTTTT. It specifies CSARGLAGVGTGELFF.

The chain has TRBV5-6 and TRBJ2-3, with D tentatively TRBD1 (5 bases). Germline V gene data show CDR1 as SGHDT and CDR2 as YYEEEE. The CDR3 covers 15 residues. Deletions cut 4 bases from V and 2 bases from J, with 14 bases between. The CDR3 loop reads CASSTQLGHTDTQYF. The CDR3 region has the DNA TGTGCCAGCAGCACGCAATTGGGGCACACAGATACGCAGTATTTT.

This clonotype was detected ten times or more. The chain joins TRBV12-3 or TRBV12-4 to TRBJ2-2; D could derive from TRBD1 or TRBD2 (6 bases each). This CDR3 is 15 amino acids long. V was clipped by 3 bases and J by 3 bases, with 11 bases between them. The CDR3 DNA is TGTGCCAGCAGTTTCGCGGGACAATACACCGGGGAGCTGTTTTTT. This codes for CASSFAGQYTGELFF.

This rearrangement joins TRBV4-2 to TRBJ2-1; 8 bases fit TRBD2. The V gene end was trimmed by 0 bases and the J gene end by 6 bases; junction bases not matched to a gene: 4. This CDR3 is 15 amino acids long. The germline gives CDR1 LGHNA, CDR2 YNFKEQ. CDR3 amino acids: CASSQDRGGPNEQFF. For the CDR3, the DNA is TGTGCCAGCAGCCAAGACCGGGGGGGGCCCAATGAGCAGTTCTTC.

The rearrangement uses TRBV7-3 and TRBJ2-5, with D maybe TRBD2 (5 bases). The CDR3 spans 13 residues. The V end was cut by 2 bases, the J end by 7 bases, with 11 bases between. Germline V gene sequence: CDR1 SGHTA, CDR2 FQGTGA. CDR3 amino acids: CASSLAARVTQYF. In DNA, the CDR3 is TGTGCCAGCAGCTTAGCGGCGCGGGTGACCCAGTACTTC.

This clonotype was found many times. The V gene is TRBV7-3, the J gene TRBJ2-3; a weak D match, TRBD1 (5 bases). This CDR3 spans 13 amino acids. The V gene's germline CDR1 is SGHTA and CDR2 FQGTGA. The germline V and J ends were trimmed by 1 base and 8 bases, with 10 bases remaining between them. CDR3: CASSLRGQATQYF. The CDR3 DNA follows: TGTGCCAGCAGCTTAAGGGGCCAAGCTACGCAGTATTTT. The whole variable domain, filled in from reference TRBV7-3 and TRBJ2-3, reads GAGVSQTPSNKVTEKGKYVELRCDPISGHTALYWYRQSLGQGPEFLIYFQGTGAADDSGLPNDRFFAVRPEGSVSTLKIQRTERGDSAVYLCASSLRGQATQYFGPGTRLTVL.